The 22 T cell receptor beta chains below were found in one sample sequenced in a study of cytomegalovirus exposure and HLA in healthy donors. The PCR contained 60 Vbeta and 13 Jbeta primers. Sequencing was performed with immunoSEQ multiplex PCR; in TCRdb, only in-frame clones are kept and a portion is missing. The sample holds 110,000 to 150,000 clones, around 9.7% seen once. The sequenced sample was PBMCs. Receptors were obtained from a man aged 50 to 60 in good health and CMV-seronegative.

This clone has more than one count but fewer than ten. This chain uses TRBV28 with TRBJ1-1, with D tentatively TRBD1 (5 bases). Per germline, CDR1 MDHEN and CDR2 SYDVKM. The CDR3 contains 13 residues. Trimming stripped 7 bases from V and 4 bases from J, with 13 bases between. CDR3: CASTQAGGTEAFF. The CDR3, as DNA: TGTGCCAGCACCCAAGCGGGGGGCACTGAAGCTTTCTTT.

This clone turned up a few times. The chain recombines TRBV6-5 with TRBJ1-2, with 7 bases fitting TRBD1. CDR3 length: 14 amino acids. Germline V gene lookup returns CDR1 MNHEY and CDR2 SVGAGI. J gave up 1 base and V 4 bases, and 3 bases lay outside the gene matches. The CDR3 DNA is TGTGCCAGCAGTTCCACAGGGGTTAACTATGGCTACACCTTC. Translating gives CASSSTGVNYGYTF.

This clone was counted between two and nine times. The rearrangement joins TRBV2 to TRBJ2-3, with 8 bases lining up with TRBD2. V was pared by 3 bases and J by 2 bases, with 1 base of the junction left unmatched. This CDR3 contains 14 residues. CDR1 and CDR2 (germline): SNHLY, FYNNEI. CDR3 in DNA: TGTGCCAGCAGTGAGACTAGCGCCACAGATACGCAGTATTTT. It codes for CASSETSATDTQYF.

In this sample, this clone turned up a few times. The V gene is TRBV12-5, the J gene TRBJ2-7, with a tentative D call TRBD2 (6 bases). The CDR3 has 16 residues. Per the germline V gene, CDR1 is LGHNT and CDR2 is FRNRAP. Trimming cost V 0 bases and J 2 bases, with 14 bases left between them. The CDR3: CASGLVQGGAPYEQYF. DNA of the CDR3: TGTGCTAGTGGTTTGGTACAAGGCGGGGCCCCCTACGAGCAGTACTTC.

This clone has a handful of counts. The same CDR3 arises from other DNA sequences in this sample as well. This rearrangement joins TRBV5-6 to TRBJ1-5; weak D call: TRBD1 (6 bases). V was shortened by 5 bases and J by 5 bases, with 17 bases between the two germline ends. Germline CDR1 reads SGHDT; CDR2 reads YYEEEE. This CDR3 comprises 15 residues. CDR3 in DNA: TGTGCCAGCAGGCCCGGTCCAGGGGACCATCAGCCCCAGCATTTT. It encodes CASRPGPGDHQPQHF.

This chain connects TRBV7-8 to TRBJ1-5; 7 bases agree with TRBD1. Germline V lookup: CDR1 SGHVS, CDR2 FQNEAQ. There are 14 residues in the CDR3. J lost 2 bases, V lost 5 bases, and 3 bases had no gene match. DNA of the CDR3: TGTGCCAGCAGCCAGGGGGGAGGCAATCAGCCCCAGCATTTT. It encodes CASSQGGGNQPQHF.

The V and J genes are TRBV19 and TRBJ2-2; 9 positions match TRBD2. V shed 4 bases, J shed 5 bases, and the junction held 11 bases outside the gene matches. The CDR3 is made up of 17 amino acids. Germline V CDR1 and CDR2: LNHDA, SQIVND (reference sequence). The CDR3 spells CASSNDPAGGRTGELFF. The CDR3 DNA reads TGTGCCAGTAGTAACGATCCGGCGGGGGGGCGTACCGGGGAGCTGTTTTTT.

As DNA, the CDR3 is TGTGCCATCAGTGAGCAACTAGTAGTCAGTGAGGATACGCAGTATTTT. Amino acid sequence: CAISEQLVVSEDTQYF. J is TRBJ2-3 and V is TRBV10-3, with D perhaps TRBD2 (5 bases). Per the germline V gene, CDR1 is ENHRY and CDR2 is SYGVKD. This CDR3 spans 16 amino acids. V lost 2 bases and J lost 6, with 18 bases in between.

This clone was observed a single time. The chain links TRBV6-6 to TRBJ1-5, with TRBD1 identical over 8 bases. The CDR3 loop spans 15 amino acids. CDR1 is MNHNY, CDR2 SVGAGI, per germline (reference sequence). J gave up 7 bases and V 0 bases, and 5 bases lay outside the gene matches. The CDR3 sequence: CASSYSGQGRQPQHF. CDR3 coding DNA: TGTGCCAGCAGTTACTCCGGACAGGGTAGGCAGCCCCAGCATTTT.

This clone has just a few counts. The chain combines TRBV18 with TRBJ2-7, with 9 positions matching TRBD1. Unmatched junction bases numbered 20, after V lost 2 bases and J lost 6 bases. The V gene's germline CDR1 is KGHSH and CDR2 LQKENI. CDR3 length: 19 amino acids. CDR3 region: CASSPSTGRSGTGPSEQYF. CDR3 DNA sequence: TGTGCCAGCTCACCATCCACAGGCAGATCCGGGACAGGGCCGAGCGAGCAGTACTTC.

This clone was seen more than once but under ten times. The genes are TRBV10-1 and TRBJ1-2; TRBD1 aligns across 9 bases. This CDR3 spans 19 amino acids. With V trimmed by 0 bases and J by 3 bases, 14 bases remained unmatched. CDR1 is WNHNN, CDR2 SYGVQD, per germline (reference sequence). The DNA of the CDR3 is TGCGCCAGCAGTGAGTCTGTTCGTACAGGGGGCGAATTCCACTATGGCTACACCTTC. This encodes CASSESVRTGGEFHYGYTF.

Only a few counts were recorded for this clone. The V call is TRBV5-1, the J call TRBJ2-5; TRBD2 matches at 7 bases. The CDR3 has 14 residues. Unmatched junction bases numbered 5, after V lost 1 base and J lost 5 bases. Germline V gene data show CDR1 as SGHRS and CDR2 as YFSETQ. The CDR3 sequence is CASSLISGVETQYF. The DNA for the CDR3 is TGCGCCAGCAGCTTGATCAGCGGGGTCGAGACCCAGTACTTC.

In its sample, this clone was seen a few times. In nucleotides, the CDR3 is TGCGCCAGCAGCCTCCCTGGACTAGCGGGGGGGGGCGATACGCAGTATTTT. Protein product: CASSLPGLAGGGDTQYF. The rearrangement links TRBV5-1 to TRBJ2-3; 15 bases fit TRBD2. After removal of 4 bases from V and 6 bases from J, the junction contained 9 bases not matched to a gene. The CDR3 is 17 residues long. Germline CDR1 and CDR2: SGHRS and YFSETQ.

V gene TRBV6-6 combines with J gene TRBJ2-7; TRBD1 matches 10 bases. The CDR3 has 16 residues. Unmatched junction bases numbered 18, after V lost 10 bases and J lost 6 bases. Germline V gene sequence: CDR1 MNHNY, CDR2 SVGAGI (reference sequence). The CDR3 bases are TGTGCCACCCGTTTGTTAGGGACAGGGGACCGTGGCGAGCAGTACTTC. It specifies CATRLLGTGDRGEQYF.

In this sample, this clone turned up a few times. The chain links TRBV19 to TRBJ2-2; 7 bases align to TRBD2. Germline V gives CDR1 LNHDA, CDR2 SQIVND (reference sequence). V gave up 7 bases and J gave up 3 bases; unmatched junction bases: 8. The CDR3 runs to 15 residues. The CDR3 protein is CASKWRERDTGELFF. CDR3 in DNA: TGTGCCAGTAAATGGCGGGAGCGGGACACCGGGGAGCTGTTTTTT.

CDR3 nucleotide sequence: TGCGCCAGCAGCTTGGCGCCAGGGCCCCAGTACGAGCAGTACTTC. It yields the protein CASSLAPGPQYEQYF. This rearrangement joins TRBV5-1 to TRBJ2-7, with D perhaps TRBD1 (5 bases). This CDR3 region has 15 residues. Deletions cut 0 bases from V and 4 bases from J, with 14 bases between. Germline CDR1 SGHRS, CDR2 YFSETQ. Together with reference TRBV5-1 and TRBJ2-7, the CDR3 gives the full variable domain: KAGVTQTPRYLIKTRGQQVTLSCSPISGHRSVSWYQQTPGQGLQFLFEYFSETQRNKGNFPGRFSGRQFSNSRSEMNVSTLELGDSALYLCASSLAPGPQYEQYFGPGTRLTVT.

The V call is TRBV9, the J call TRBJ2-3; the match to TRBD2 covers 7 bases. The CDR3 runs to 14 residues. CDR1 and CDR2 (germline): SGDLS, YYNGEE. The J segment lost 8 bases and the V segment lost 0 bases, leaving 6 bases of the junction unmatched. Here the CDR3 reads CASSVARGEGTQYF. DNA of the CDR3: TGTGCCAGCAGCGTAGCTCGGGGGGAGGGTACGCAGTATTTT.

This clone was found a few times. The CDR3 region has the DNA TGTGCCAGCAGCCTTAGCGGGGTAATGTCGTTCTTC. It translates to CASSLSGVMSFF. This chain uses TRBV7-3 with TRBJ2-1, with TRBD2 matching 8 bases. The CDR3 covers 12 residues. Trimming at V came to 5 bases and at J to 15 bases, leaving 9 bases not matched to a gene. The germline CDR1 and CDR2 sequences are SGHTA and FQGTGA.

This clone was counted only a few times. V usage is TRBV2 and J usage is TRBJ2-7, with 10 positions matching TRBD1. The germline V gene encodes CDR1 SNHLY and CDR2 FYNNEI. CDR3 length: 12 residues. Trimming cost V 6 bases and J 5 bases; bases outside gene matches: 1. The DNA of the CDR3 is TGTGCCAGCAGCGGGACAGGGGACGAGCAGTACTTC. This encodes CASSGTGDEQYF.

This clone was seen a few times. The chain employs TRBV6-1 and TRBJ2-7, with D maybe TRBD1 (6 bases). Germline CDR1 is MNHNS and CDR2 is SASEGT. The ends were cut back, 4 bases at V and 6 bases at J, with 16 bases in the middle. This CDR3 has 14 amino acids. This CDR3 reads CASSVTGHIPEQYF. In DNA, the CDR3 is TGTGCCAGCAGTGTAACGGGACACATACCCGAGCAGTACTTC.

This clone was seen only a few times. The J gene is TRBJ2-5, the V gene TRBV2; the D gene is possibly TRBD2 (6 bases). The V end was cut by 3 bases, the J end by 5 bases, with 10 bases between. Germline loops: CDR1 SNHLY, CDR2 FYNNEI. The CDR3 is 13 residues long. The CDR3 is CASSDGGAETQYF. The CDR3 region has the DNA TGTGCCAGCAGTGACGGGGGTGCGGAGACCCAGTACTTC.

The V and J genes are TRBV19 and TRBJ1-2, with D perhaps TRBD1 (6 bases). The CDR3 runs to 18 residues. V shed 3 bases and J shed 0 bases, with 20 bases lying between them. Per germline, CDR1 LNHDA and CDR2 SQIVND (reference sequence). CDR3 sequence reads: CASSMLGTRRLANYGYTF. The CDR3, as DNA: TGTGCCAGTAGTATGCTTGGGACAAGGCGGCTAGCTAACTATGGCTACACCTTC.